The rows below give T cell receptor beta chains drawn from one sample of a study of T-cell memory formation after mild COVID-19. In TCRdb, the 5' RACE reads were re-called with MiXCR into one record per CDR3 protein. The sample includes roughly 170,000 distinct CDR3 sequences, about 20% of them seen just once. Sequencing was done on a sample of PBMCs or a T cell subset sorted from them (not recorded which). These receptors came from an adult woman who had mild COVID-19 (a few samples of this study predate the infection). Cell type and time point are not known. The CDR3 runs from the conserved cysteine through the conserved F or W. D genes are given only for firm matches. The listing skips clone size in some rows; elsewhere it reads once, few, many or a size class.

d_gene: NA
j_gene: TRBJ2-1
abundance: NA
len: 20
v_gene: TRBV5-1
CDR3nt: TGCGCCAGCAGCTTGGCTCTCTGGGGTCTCCGGGACCAGCACCCTAATGAGCAGTTCTTC
CDR3aa: CASSLALWGLRDQHPNEQFF

d_gene: NA
j_gene: TRBJ2-2
abundance: few
len: 16
v_gene: TRBV15
CDR3nt: TGTGCCACCAGCAGACCTACCGGGACTGACACCGGGGAGCTGTTTTTT
CDR3aa: CATSRPTGTDTGELFF

d_gene: NA
j_gene: TRBJ1-1
abundance: NA
len: 14
v_gene: TRBV4-1
CDR3nt: TGCGCCAGCAGCCCCGAGCCCTTCGACACTGAAGCTTTCTTT
CDR3aa: CASSPEPFDTEAFF

d_gene: NA
j_gene: TRBJ2-7
abundance: few
len: 14
v_gene: TRBV19
CDR3nt: TGTGCCAGTAGTATGGGGACTGCCGCCTACGAGCAGTACTTC
CDR3aa: CASSMGTAAYEQYF

d_gene: TRBD1
j_gene: TRBJ2-4
abundance: NA
len: 13
v_gene: TRBV11-1
CDR3nt: TGTGCCAGCAGCCCAGGACAGGGAGGCATTCAGTACTTC
CDR3aa: CASSPGQGGIQYF

d_gene: TRBD2
j_gene: TRBJ2-1
abundance: NA
len: 17
v_gene: TRBV4-2
CDR3nt: TGTGCCAGCAGCCAAGGTGAATTGGGACTAGAGGCGTTGGAGCAGTTCTTC
CDR3aa: CASSQGELGLEALEQFF

d_gene: TRBD1
j_gene: TRBJ1-5
abundance: few
len: 15
v_gene: TRBV11-2
CDR3nt: TGTGCCAGCAGCTTAGAGACAGGGGCCAATCAGCCCCAGCATTTT
CDR3aa: CASSLETGANQPQHF

d_gene: NA
j_gene: TRBJ2-7
abundance: few
len: 12
v_gene: TRBV24-1
CDR3nt: TGTGCCACCAGTGATTTGAACTACGAGCAGTACTTC
CDR3aa: CATSDLNYEQYF

d_gene: NA
j_gene: TRBJ2-7
abundance: NA
len: 16
v_gene: TRBV7-2
CDR3nt: TGTGCCAGCAGCTCTGACCCCAGGGAAATCCGGTACGAGCAGTACTTC
CDR3aa: CASSSDPREIRYEQYF

d_gene: TRBD1
j_gene: TRBJ2-5
abundance: few
len: 15
v_gene: TRBV7-6
CDR3nt: TGTGCCAGCAGCCCCGGGACAGGGGGCATCGAGACCCAGTACTTC
CDR3aa: CASSPGTGGIETQYF

d_gene: TRBD1
j_gene: TRBJ2-7
abundance: few
len: 11
v_gene: TRBV27
CDR3nt: TGTGCCAGCGGGACAGCGTACGAGCAGTACTTC
CDR3aa: CASGTAYEQYF

d_gene: NA
j_gene: TRBJ2-1
abundance: NA
len: 17
v_gene: TRBV15
CDR3nt: TGTGCCACCAGCAGCCAGCCTTGGACCCACCCCGGCGATGAGCAGTTCTTC
CDR3aa: CATSSQPWTHPGDEQFF

d_gene: NA
j_gene: TRBJ2-2
abundance: few
len: 13
v_gene: TRBV6-6
CDR3nt: TGTGCCAGCAGTTACTCGAACACCGGGGAGCTGTTTTTT
CDR3aa: CASSYSNTGELFF

d_gene: TRBD1
j_gene: TRBJ2-1
abundance: NA
len: 13
v_gene: TRBV7-2
CDR3nt: TGTGCCAGCAGCCTATTACAGGGGGATGAGCAGTTCTTC
CDR3aa: CASSLLQGDEQFF

d_gene: NA
j_gene: TRBJ1-1
abundance: NA
len: 13
v_gene: TRBV7-6
CDR3nt: TGTGCCAGCAGCTTCTACTTCGGCACTGAAGCTTTCTTT
CDR3aa: CASSFYFGTEAFF

d_gene: TRBD1
j_gene: TRBJ2-7
abundance: few
len: 15
v_gene: TRBV5-4
CDR3nt: TGTGCCAGCAGCTTGGAGGACAGGGGGTCCTACGAGCAGTACTTC
CDR3aa: CASSLEDRGSYEQYF

d_gene: TRBD2
j_gene: TRBJ2-1
abundance: few
len: 16
v_gene: TRBV11-2
CDR3nt: TGTGCCAGCAGCTCCGAGCTAGCGGGGGCCCACAATGAGCAGTTCTTC
CDR3aa: CASSSELAGAHNEQFF

d_gene: NA
j_gene: TRBJ2-3
abundance: NA
len: 19
v_gene: TRBV6-5
CDR3nt: TGTGCCAGCAGTTCGAAGTGGCGTACGGGCCTGATAGGCACAGATACGCAGTATTTT
CDR3aa: CASSSKWRTGLIGTDTQYF

d_gene: TRBD1
j_gene: TRBJ1-1
abundance: few
len: 11
v_gene: TRBV29-1
CDR3nt: TGCAGCGTTACCAGGGACAGTGAAGCTTTCTTT
CDR3aa: CSVTRDSEAFF

d_gene: NA
j_gene: TRBJ2-5
abundance: NA
len: 13
v_gene: TRBV18
CDR3nt: TGTGCCAGCTCACCAGCTATTGCGGAGACCCAGTACTTC
CDR3aa: CASSPAIAETQYF

d_gene: TRBD1
j_gene: TRBJ2-1
abundance: few
len: 15
v_gene: TRBV7-9
CDR3nt: TGTGCCAGCAGCCCGCAGGGGGACGGAGACAATGAGCAGTTCTTC
CDR3aa: CASSPQGDGDNEQFF

d_gene: TRBD2
j_gene: TRBJ2-1
abundance: few
len: 16
v_gene: TRBV7-6
CDR3nt: TGTGCCAGCAGCACCCCGGGACTAGCGGTTTACAATGAGCAGTTCTTC
CDR3aa: CASSTPGLAVYNEQFF

d_gene: NA
j_gene: TRBJ2-5
abundance: NA
len: 17
v_gene: TRBV7-9
CDR3nt: TGTGCCAGCAGCTCGGCTTTACTAACGACCGGACGAGAGACCCAGTACTTC
CDR3aa: CASSSALLTTGRETQYF

d_gene: TRBD1
j_gene: TRBJ2-7
abundance: few
len: 13
v_gene: TRBV12-3/TRBV12-4
CDR3nt: TGTGCCAGCAGTACCGACAGGGGGTACGAGCAGTACTTC
CDR3aa: CASSTDRGYEQYF

d_gene: NA
j_gene: TRBJ2-1
abundance: NA
len: 12
v_gene: TRBV12-3/TRBV12-4
CDR3nt: TGTGCCAGCACCCCCAGGTCCGATGAGCAGTTCTTC
CDR3aa: CASTPRSDEQFF

d_gene: NA
j_gene: TRBJ2-3
abundance: few
len: 17
v_gene: TRBV9
CDR3nt: TGTGCCAGCAGCGTAGATGCCCCCGCGAAACCCACAGATACGCAGTATTTT
CDR3aa: CASSVDAPAKPTDTQYF

d_gene: NA
j_gene: TRBJ2-1
abundance: NA
len: 15
v_gene: TRBV7-6
CDR3nt: TGTGCCAGCAGCCTAGGGGGACCTGCGTGGTATGAGCAGTTCTTC
CDR3aa: CASSLGGPAWYEQFF

d_gene: NA
j_gene: TRBJ1-1
abundance: many
len: 15
v_gene: TRBV12-3/TRBV12-4
CDR3nt: TGTGCCAGCAGTTTCGGGGACCCGGGAAACACTGAAGCTTTCTTT
CDR3aa: CASSFGDPGNTEAFF

d_gene: NA
j_gene: TRBJ1-2
abundance: few
len: 14
v_gene: TRBV11-2
CDR3nt: TGTGCCAGCAGCCCGGACCCAAACAACTATGGCTACACCTTC
CDR3aa: CASSPDPNNYGYTF

d_gene: TRBD1
j_gene: TRBJ2-6
abundance: NA
len: 20
v_gene: TRBV11-2
CDR3nt: TGTGCCAGCAGCTTTTCGTATTGGGGACAGACCCTGGAAGGGGCCAACGTCCTGACTTTC
CDR3aa: CASSFSYWGQTLEGANVLTF

d_gene: TRBD1
j_gene: TRBJ2-7
abundance: few
len: 17
v_gene: TRBV5-1
CDR3nt: TGCGCCAGCCTTGGACAGGGATCCTCCGGGTTCTCCTACGAGCAGTACTTC
CDR3aa: CASLGQGSSGFSYEQYF

d_gene: NA
j_gene: TRBJ2-1
abundance: many
len: 13
v_gene: TRBV20-1
CDR3nt: TGCAGTGCTAGAGAAGGGGGGACTCCTTTTCGGTTCTTC
CDR3aa: CSAREGGTPFRFF

d_gene: NA
j_gene: TRBJ2-2
abundance: NA
len: 14
v_gene: TRBV4-2
CDR3nt: TGTGCCAGCAGCCAGGTGGAAGAGGCCGGGGAGCTGTTTTTT
CDR3aa: CASSQVEEAGELFF

d_gene: TRBD2
j_gene: TRBJ2-7
abundance: few
len: 19
v_gene: TRBV4-3
CDR3nt: TGCGCCAGCAGCCAAGATGGGGGACTGGGGACTAGTTTCACCTACGAGCAGTACTTC
CDR3aa: CASSQDGGLGTSFTYEQYF

d_gene: NA
j_gene: TRBJ1-4
abundance: few
len: 17
v_gene: TRBV9
CDR3nt: TGTGCCAGCAGCGTTAGCCGGGACACCGAAATCAATGAAAAACTGTTTTTT
CDR3aa: CASSVSRDTEINEKLFF

d_gene: NA
j_gene: TRBJ2-1
abundance: few
len: 12
v_gene: TRBV5-8
CDR3nt: TGTGCCAGCAGCTTGGCCCCCAATGAGCAGTTCTTC
CDR3aa: CASSLAPNEQFF

d_gene: TRBD1
j_gene: TRBJ2-5
abundance: few
len: 16
v_gene: TRBV6-2/TRBV6-3
CDR3nt: TGTGCCAGCCGACCCTCCCGGGACAGCCGACAAGAGACCCAGTACTTC
CDR3aa: CASRPSRDSRQETQYF

d_gene: NA
j_gene: TRBJ1-2
abundance: NA
len: 13
v_gene: TRBV7-9
CDR3nt: TGTGCCAGCAGCTTAGAGGCAGCGGATGGCTACACCTTC
CDR3aa: CASSLEAADGYTF

d_gene: TRBD1
j_gene: TRBJ1-1
abundance: NA
len: 15
v_gene: TRBV11-2
CDR3nt: TGTGCCAGCAGCAATAGACAGGGAGGGGCCACTGAAGCTTTCTTT
CDR3aa: CASSNRQGGATEAFF

d_gene: TRBD2
j_gene: TRBJ2-2
abundance: NA
len: 14
v_gene: TRBV24-1
CDR3nt: TGTGCCACCCGGGGACTAGCGGATACCGGGGAGCTGTTTTTT
CDR3aa: CATRGLADTGELFF

d_gene: NA
j_gene: TRBJ1-5
abundance: once
len: 14
v_gene: TRBV5-6
CDR3nt: TGTGCCAGCAGCATGCAGGGTTTCAATCAGCCCCAGCATTTT
CDR3aa: CASSMQGFNQPQHF

d_gene: NA
j_gene: TRBJ2-3
abundance: few
len: 14
v_gene: TRBV14
CDR3nt: TGTGCCAGCAGCCAAGGCGAAGTTCCAGATACGCAGTATTTT
CDR3aa: CASSQGEVPDTQYF

d_gene: NA
j_gene: TRBJ2-5
abundance: NA
len: 12
v_gene: TRBV12-3/TRBV12-4
CDR3nt: TGTGCCAGCAGTTTAGCGTCGGAGACCCAGTACTTC
CDR3aa: CASSLASETQYF

d_gene: TRBD1
j_gene: TRBJ2-5
abundance: NA
len: 17
v_gene: TRBV7-6
CDR3nt: TGTGCCAGCAGCTTAGCGTTGCAGGGGGTTACACAAGAGACCCAGTACTTC
CDR3aa: CASSLALQGVTQETQYF

d_gene: NA
j_gene: TRBJ2-4
abundance: NA
len: 13
v_gene: TRBV20-1
CDR3nt: TGCAGTGCTAGAGATAGGGGGGAAAACATTCAGTACTTC
CDR3aa: CSARDRGENIQYF

d_gene: TRBD1
j_gene: TRBJ2-7
abundance: NA
len: 15
v_gene: TRBV7-9
CDR3nt: TGTGCCAGCACTCCCCGGGACAGGTCAGGGTACGAGCAGTACTTC
CDR3aa: CASTPRDRSGYEQYF

d_gene: TRBD1
j_gene: TRBJ2-7
abundance: many
len: 15
v_gene: TRBV5-1
CDR3nt: TGCGCCAGCAGCTTGGTCGTTTCGGGACAGGACGAGCAGTACTTC
CDR3aa: CASSLVVSGQDEQYF

d_gene: NA
j_gene: TRBJ2-7
abundance: few
len: 15
v_gene: TRBV5-6
CDR3nt: TGTGCCAGCAGCGGGGTGGGGGCGCCGTCCTACGAGCAGTACTTC
CDR3aa: CASSGVGAPSYEQYF

d_gene: NA
j_gene: TRBJ2-1
abundance: few
len: 11
v_gene: TRBV4-1
CDR3nt: TGCGCCAGCAGGTGGGGGGATGAGCAGTTCTTC
CDR3aa: CASRWGDEQFF

d_gene: TRBD2
j_gene: TRBJ2-3
abundance: NA
len: 16
v_gene: TRBV7-6
CDR3nt: TGTGCCAGCAGCCTCGGGACTAGCGGGAGTAGAGATACGCAGTATTTT
CDR3aa: CASSLGTSGSRDTQYF

d_gene: NA
j_gene: TRBJ1-1
abundance: NA
len: 13
v_gene: TRBV5-1
CDR3nt: TGCGCCAGCAGCAGAGGGGTGAACACTGAAGCTTTCTTT
CDR3aa: CASSRGVNTEAFF

d_gene: NA
j_gene: TRBJ2-5
abundance: NA
len: 17
v_gene: TRBV14
CDR3nt: TGTGCCAGCAGCCAAGGCTCGCGGGACAGCCATCAAGAGACCCAGTACTTC
CDR3aa: CASSQGSRDSHQETQYF

d_gene: NA
j_gene: TRBJ2-1
abundance: NA
len: 14
v_gene: TRBV5-1
CDR3nt: TGCGCCAGCAGCTTGGGATTGGGGGAAGGTGAGCAGTTCTTC
CDR3aa: CASSLGLGEGEQFF

d_gene: TRBD1
j_gene: TRBJ2-3
abundance: few
len: 17
v_gene: TRBV6-6
CDR3nt: TGTGCCAGCAGTCCAAAGGCCGGGACAGGGTTGGCAGATACGCAGTATTTT
CDR3aa: CASSPKAGTGLADTQYF

d_gene: NA
j_gene: TRBJ1-2
abundance: NA
len: 13
v_gene: TRBV27
CDR3nt: TGTGCCAGCAGCGGGGGGCCGGGGGCTGGCTACACCTTC
CDR3aa: CASSGGPGAGYTF